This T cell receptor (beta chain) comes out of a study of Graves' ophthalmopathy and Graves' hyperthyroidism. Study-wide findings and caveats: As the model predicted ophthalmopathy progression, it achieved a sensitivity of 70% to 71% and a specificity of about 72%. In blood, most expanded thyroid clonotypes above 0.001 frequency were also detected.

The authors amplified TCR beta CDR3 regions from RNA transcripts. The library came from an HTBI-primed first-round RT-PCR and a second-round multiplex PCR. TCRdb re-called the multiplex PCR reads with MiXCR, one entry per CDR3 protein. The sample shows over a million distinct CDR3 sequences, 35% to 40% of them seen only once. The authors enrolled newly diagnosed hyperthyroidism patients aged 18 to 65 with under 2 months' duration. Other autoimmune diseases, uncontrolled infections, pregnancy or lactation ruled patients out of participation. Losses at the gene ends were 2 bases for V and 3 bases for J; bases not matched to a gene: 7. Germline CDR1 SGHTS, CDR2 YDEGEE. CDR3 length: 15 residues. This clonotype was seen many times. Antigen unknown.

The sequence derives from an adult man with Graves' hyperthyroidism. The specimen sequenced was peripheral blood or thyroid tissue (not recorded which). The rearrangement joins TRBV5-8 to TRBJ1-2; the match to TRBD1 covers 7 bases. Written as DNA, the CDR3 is TGTGCCAGCAGCTTAGTGACAGGGTCGGACTATGGCTACACCTTC. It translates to CASSLVTGSDYGYTF.